One and the same sample provided the 24 T cell receptor beta chains below, sequenced in a study of blood T cell repertoires in COVID-19. Produced via immunoSEQ multiplex PCR; TCRdb's table is partial and in-frame only. The sample consists of 200,000 to 250,000 clones, approximately 86% of them appearing once. The sample comprised peripheral blood. The receptors come from a woman of 80 years or more with acute or convalescent COVID-19.

The chain recombines TRBV7-2 with TRBJ1-1; 7 bases fit TRBD1. V shed 1 base and J 4 bases; nucleotides not matched to a gene: 3. The CDR3 covers 14 residues. Germline V gene data show CDR1 as SGHTA and CDR2 as FQGNSA. CDR3 region: CASSLVKGATEAFF. CDR3 nucleotide sequence: TGTGCCAGCAGCTTAGTTAAGGGGGCCACTGAAGCTTTCTTT.

The V call is TRBV5-1, the J call TRBJ1-4, with D uncertain. The CDR3 totals 14 residues. The germline V gene has CDR1 SGHRS and CDR2 YFSETQ. The V and J ends lost 0 bases and 8 bases respectively, with 11 bases between them. The CDR3 region has the DNA TGCGCCAGCAGCTTGGCCTTGTCTAGGGAAAAACTGTTTTTT. Its protein is CASSLALSREKLFF.

The table lists this clone with a few counts. CDR3 region: CASSHSSGTGQNQPQHF. The CDR3 DNA is TGTGCCAGCAGCCATAGTTCCGGGACAGGACAAAATCAGCCCCAGCATTTT. J is TRBJ1-5 and V is TRBV6-2 or TRBV6-3; TRBD1 aligns across 8 bases. The V gene's germline CDR1 is MNHEY and CDR2 SVGEGT. There are 17 residues in the CDR3. V lost 6 bases and J lost 4; bases outside the gene matches: 14.

The rearrangement uses TRBV6-6 and TRBJ1-1; D might be TRBD1 (6 bases). Trimming stripped 6 bases from V and 0 bases from J, with 8 bases between. This CDR3 has 13 amino acids. The germline V gene encodes CDR1 MNHNY and CDR2 SVGAGI (reference sequence). In DNA form, the CDR3 reads TGTGCCAGCAGCAGGGGTATGAACACTGAAGCTTTCTTT. Amino acids: CASSRGMNTEAFF.

The sample holds a few counts of this clone. The chain carries TRBV5-1 and TRBJ1-2; D uncertain. Per the germline V gene, CDR1 is SGHRS and CDR2 is YFSETQ. The V end lost 7 bases, the J end lost 4 bases, and 20 bases lay between the germline ends. This CDR3 comprises 15 residues. This CDR3 reads CASSPGGQLIYGYTF. The CDR3 bases are TGCGCCAGCTCCCCCGGAGGGCAGCTAATCTATGGCTACACCTTC.

This clone turned up a few times. The chain has TRBV7-3 and TRBJ1-1; D not resolved. Germline V gene sequence: CDR1 SGHTA, CDR2 FQGTGA. There are 14 residues in the CDR3. V gave up 3 bases and J gave up 0 bases, with 8 bases separating them. The CDR3 region is CASSLGRLNTEAFF. The DNA of the CDR3 is TGTGCCAGCAGCTTGGGCAGGTTGAACACTGAAGCTTTCTTT.

The CDR3, as DNA: TGTGCCAGCAGCCCCAGAGCCTCCATGGCCAGCGGGGTAGGTGAGACCCAGTACTTC. Protein product: CASSPRASMASGVGETQYF. V gene TRBV4-2 combines with J gene TRBJ2-5, with 7 nucleotides matching TRBD2. The germline CDR1 and CDR2 sequences are LGHNA and YNFKEQ. V gave up 4 bases and J gave up 5 bases; unmatched junction bases: 22. This CDR3 has 19 residues.

This rearrangement joins TRBV28 to TRBJ1-1; tentatively, D is TRBD1 (6 bases). V was pared by 8 bases and J by 2 bases, with 12 bases between. This CDR3 contains 13 residues. Germline V CDR1 and CDR2: MDHEN, SYDVKM. CDR3: CASGGLPNTEAFF. CDR3 sequence (DNA): TGTGCCAGCGGGGGCCTCCCCAACACTGAAGCTTTCTTT.

This chain's CDR3 is CASSPSRGNYGYTF. Here the CDR3 DNA reads TGTGCCAGCAGCCCCAGCAGGGGAAACTATGGCTACACCTTC. This rearrangement joins TRBV11-1 to TRBJ1-2; TRBD1 is a possible D gene (6 bases). Looked up from germline, CDR1 is SGHAT and CDR2 is FQDESV (reference sequence). CDR3 length: 14 amino acids. V was shortened by 5 bases and J by 2 bases, with 12 bases between the two germline ends.

The chain carries TRBV14 and TRBJ1-4; TRBD1 matches 7 bases. Germline CDR1 reads SGHDN; CDR2 reads FVKESK. With 2 bases clipped from V and 8 bases from J, the junction kept 8 bases outside the gene matches. CDR3 length equals 15 residues. CDR3: CASSQPRQGGEKLFF. The CDR3, as DNA: TGTGCCAGCAGCCAACCGCGACAGGGAGGAGAAAAACTGTTTTTT. The variable domain in full, with the rest retrieved from reference TRBV14 and TRBJ1-4, is EAGVTQFPSHSVIEKGQTVTLRCDPISGHDNLYWYRRVMGKEIKFLLHFVKESKQDESGMPNNRFLAERTGGTYSTLKVQPAELEDSGVYFCASSQPRQGGEKLFFGSGTQLSVL.

Points on this clone: A read error may produce the germline difference seen at one junction end. The V and J genes are TRBV6-5 and TRBJ1-2; tentative D call: TRBD1 (6 bases). Germline values: CDR1 MNHEY, CDR2 SVGAGI. The CDR3 runs 16 residues. CDR3 DNA: TGTGCCCGCAGTTACGGGGGGGAGAGGGGGAACTATGGCTACACCTTC. Translated, it gives CARSYGGERGNYGYTF.

This rearrangement joins TRBV3-1 (or the pseudogene TRBV3-2) to TRBJ2-1; 8 bases fit TRBD2. After removal of 1 base from V and 15 bases from J, the junction contained 5 bases not matched to a gene. Germline assignment: CDR1 LGHDT and CDR2 YNNKEL (reference sequence). The length of the CDR3 is 12 residues. Here the CDR3 DNA reads TGTGCCAGCAGCCAAGCGGGACTAGAACCGTTCTTC. Its protein product is CASSQAGLEPFF.

V is TRBV18 and J is TRBJ2-5; 9 positions match TRBD2. Germline assignment: CDR1 KGHSH and CDR2 LQKENI. V lost 2 bases and J lost 2; bases outside the gene matches: 6. The CDR3 is 16 amino acids. CDR3 region: CASSPRVAGVQETQYF. DNA for the CDR3: TGTGCCAGCTCACCAAGGGTAGCGGGGGTTCAAGAGACCCAGTACTTC. Based on the CDR3 plus reference TRBV18 and TRBJ2-5, the full variable domain is NAGVMQNPRHLVRRRGQEARLRCSPMKGHSHVYWYRQLPEEGLKFMVYLQKENIIDESGMPKERFSAEFPKEGPSILRIQQVVRGDSAAYFCASSPRVAGVQETQYFGPGTRLLVL.

This clone was detected once. V is TRBV5-4 and J is TRBJ1-3; D is perhaps TRBD1 (5 bases). V lost 4 bases, J lost 0 bases, and 20 bases lay in between. The length of the CDR3 is 18 residues. Germline values: CDR1 SGHNT, CDR2 YYREEE (reference sequence). CDR3 sequence (DNA): TGTGCCAGCAGCCTCGACAGTATAAGTACATACTCTGGAAACACCATATATTTT. The encoded protein is CASSLDSISTYSGNTIYF.

The chain uses TRBV4-2 and TRBJ1-5; D is uncertain. This CDR3 region has 16 residues. V lost 0 bases, J lost 8 bases, and 17 bases lay in between. Germline-derived CDR1 and CDR2 are LGHNA and YNFKEQ. Here the CDR3 DNA reads TGTGCCAGCAGCCAAGAGGTCGCTTATCATCCAGAGCCCCAGCATTTT. It is translated as CASSQEVAYHPEPQHF.

This chain uses TRBV3-1 (or the pseudogene TRBV3-2) with TRBJ2-2; D might be TRBD2 (7 bases). The V end was cut by 0 bases, the J end by 8 bases, with 13 bases between. The CDR3 consists of 15 residues. CDR1 and CDR2 from the germline V gene are LGHDT and YNNKEL (reference sequence). The CDR3 region has the DNA TGTGCCAGCAGCCAAGATCGGGGGGCAACGGGGGAGCTGTTTTTT. Amino acid sequence: CASSQDRGATGELFF.

This clone was seen once. This chain connects TRBV18 to TRBJ1-4; 7 bases line up with TRBD1. CDR3 length equals 14 residues. Germline lookup yields CDR1 KGHSH and CDR2 LQKENI. The trim removed 3 bases at V and 4 bases at J, leaving 2 bases unmatched. CDR3: CASSPGTDNEKLFF. The CDR3 DNA sequence: TGTGCCAGCTCACCCGGGACAGATAATGAAAAACTGTTTTTT.

This sequence joins TRBV5-6 and TRBJ1-1; the D is unclear. CDR1 and CDR2 (germline): SGHDT, YYEEEE. V shed 4 bases and J shed 5 bases, with 9 bases lying between them. This CDR3 has 12 amino acids. The chain's CDR3 is CASSLEETEAFF. Here the CDR3 DNA reads TGTGCCAGCAGCCTGGAGGAGACTGAAGCTTTCTTT.

The J gene is TRBJ1-5, the V gene TRBV27; D is ambiguous. V was cut by 6 bases and J by 3 bases, with 6 bases left in between. CDR1 is MNHEY, CDR2 SMNVEV, per germline (reference sequence). This CDR3 has 12 residues. CDR3 loop: CASSTANQPQHF. The CDR3 DNA is TGTGCCAGCAGCACAGCCAATCAGCCCCAGCATTTT.

The gene calls are TRBV11-1 and TRBJ2-3; a possible D gene is TRBD2 (6 bases). CDR1 SGHAT and CDR2 FQDESV come from the germline V gene (reference sequence). CDR3 length: 16 residues. V was clipped by 3 bases and J by 5 bases, with 18 bases between them. CDR3 amino acids: CASSLWAAGYKDTQYF. The CDR3 nucleotides are TGTGCCAGCAGCTTGTGGGCCGCGGGATACAAAGATACGCAGTATTTT.

For the CDR3, the DNA is TGTGCCAGCAGTGAGCCGGGACAGGGAGGCGAAAAACTGTTTTTT. This encodes CASSEPGQGGEKLFF. The V and J genes are TRBV2 and TRBJ1-4; 9 bases map to TRBD1. CDR1 is SNHLY, CDR2 FYNNEI, per germline. The CDR3 extends over 15 amino acids. V shed 3 bases, J shed 8 bases, and the junction held 7 bases outside the gene matches.

The V gene is TRBV12-3 or TRBV12-4, the J gene TRBJ1-2; D is possibly TRBD1 (6 bases). The V and J ends lost 6 bases and 3 bases respectively, with 11 bases between them. The CDR3 contains 13 residues. The CDR3 nucleotides are TGTGCCAGCAGACACAGGGTCGACTATGGCTACACCTTC. This sequence encodes CASRHRVDYGYTF.

The V and J genes are TRBV2 and TRBJ1-6; 8 nucleotides align to TRBD1. This CDR3 spans 15 amino acids. The V and J ends lost 7 bases and 3 bases, in that order; junction bases with no gene match: 5. The germline V gene has CDR1 SNHLY and CDR2 FYNNEI. Here the CDR3 DNA reads TGTGCCAGCAACGTCGGGACAGGCTATAATTCACCCCTCCACTTT. This sequence encodes CASNVGTGYNSPLHF.

V gene TRBV5-1 combines with J gene TRBJ1-2, with 8 nucleotides matching TRBD1. The CDR3 contains 15 residues. Germline CDR1 is SGHRS and CDR2 is YFSETQ. Trimming cost V 4 bases and J 3 bases; bases outside gene matches: 8. The DNA of the CDR3 is TGCGCCAGCAGCACAGCAGGGGGCATAGACTATGGCTACACCTTC. It yields the protein CASSTAGGIDYGYTF.